This TCR beta chain was recovered during a study of T cells after yellow fever vaccination. The wider study: Separation of EM, EMRA, CM and Tscm memory subsets by sorting relied on CD3, CD45RA, CCR7 and CD95. Study results and limitations: From the bulk population, abundant clonotypes could contaminate and appear within FACS-sorted repertoires. Researchers report a weaker secondary response that nonetheless peaked faster, day 5 versus 15.

Ten or more counts support this clonotype. Researchers made TCR cDNA using 5'RACE template switching, and this step added a universal primer site and UMIs. MiXCR was run by TCRdb on the 5' RACE reads, yielding one entry per CDR3 protein. This sample has approximately 31,000 distinct CDR3 sequences; 8% to 11% occur once, and the top ten carry 9% to 15%. The CDR3 has 14 amino acids. Germline values: CDR1 LNHDA, CDR2 SQIVND (reference sequence). Trimming cost V 3 bases and J 7 bases, with 13 bases left between them. J is TRBJ1-5 and V is TRBV19; a weak D match, TRBD1 (5 bases). This sequence originates from a man aged 18 to 35 who received the YFV17D yellow fever vaccine. The starting material was PBMCs, either bulk or a sorted T-cell subset (CD4+, CD8+, memory, or dextramer-sorted; not recorded which), obtained around 16 days after the first yellow fever vaccination. CDR3 DNA sequence: TGTGCCAGTAGTATCACCGGGGGTAGGCAGCCCCAGCATTTT. This translates into CASSITGGRQPQHF.